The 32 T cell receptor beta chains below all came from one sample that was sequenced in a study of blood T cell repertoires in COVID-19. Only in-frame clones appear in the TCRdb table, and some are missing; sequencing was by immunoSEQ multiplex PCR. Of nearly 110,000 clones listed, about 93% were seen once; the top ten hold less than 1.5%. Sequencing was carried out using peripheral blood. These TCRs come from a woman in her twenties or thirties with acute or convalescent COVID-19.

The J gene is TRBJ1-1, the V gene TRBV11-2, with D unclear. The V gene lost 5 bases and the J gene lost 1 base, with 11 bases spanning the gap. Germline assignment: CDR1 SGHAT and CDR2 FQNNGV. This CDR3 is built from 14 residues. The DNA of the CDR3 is TGTGCCAGCAGCCCGTCCTTTAAGAACACTGAAGCTTTCTTT. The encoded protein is CASSPSFKNTEAFF. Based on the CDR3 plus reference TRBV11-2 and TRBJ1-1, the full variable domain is EAGVAQSPRYKIIEKRQSVAFWCNPISGHATLYWYQQILGQGPKLLIQFQNNGVVDDSQLPKDRFSAERLKGVDSTLKIQPAKLEDSAVYLCASSPSFKNTEAFFGQGTRLTVV.

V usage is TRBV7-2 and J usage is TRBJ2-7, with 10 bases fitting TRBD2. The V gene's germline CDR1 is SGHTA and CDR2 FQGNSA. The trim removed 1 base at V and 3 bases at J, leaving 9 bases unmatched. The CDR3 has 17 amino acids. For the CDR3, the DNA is TGTGCCAGCAGCTTAGATCCTCTGGCTAGCGGGAGCTACGAGCAGTACTTC. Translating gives CASSLDPLASGSYEQYF. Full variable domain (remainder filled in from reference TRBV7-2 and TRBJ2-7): GAGVSQSPSNKVTEKGKDVELRCDPISGHTALYWYRQSLGQGLEFLIYFQGNSAPDKSGLPSDRFSAERTGGSVSTLTIQRTQQEDSAVYLCASSLDPLASGSYEQYFGPGTRLTVT.

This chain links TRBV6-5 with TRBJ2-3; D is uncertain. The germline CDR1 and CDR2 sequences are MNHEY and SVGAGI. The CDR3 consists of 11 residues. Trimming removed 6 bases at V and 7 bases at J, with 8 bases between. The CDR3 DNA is TGTGCCAGCAGCAAGCGAAATACGCAGTATTTT. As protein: CASSKRNTQYF.

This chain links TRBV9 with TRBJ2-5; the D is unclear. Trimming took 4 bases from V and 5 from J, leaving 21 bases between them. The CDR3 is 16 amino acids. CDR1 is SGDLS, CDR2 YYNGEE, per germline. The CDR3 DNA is TGTGCCAGCAGCCCCTCCGGGTCTTCTAGGTGGGAGACCCAGTACTTC. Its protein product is CASSPSGSSRWETQYF.

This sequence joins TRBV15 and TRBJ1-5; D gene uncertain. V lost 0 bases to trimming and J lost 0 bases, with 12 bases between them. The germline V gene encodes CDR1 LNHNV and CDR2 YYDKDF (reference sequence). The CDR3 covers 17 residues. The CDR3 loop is CATSRDAEPYSNQPQHF. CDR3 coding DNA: TGTGCCACCAGCAGAGATGCAGAACCGTATAGCAATCAGCCCCAGCATTTT.

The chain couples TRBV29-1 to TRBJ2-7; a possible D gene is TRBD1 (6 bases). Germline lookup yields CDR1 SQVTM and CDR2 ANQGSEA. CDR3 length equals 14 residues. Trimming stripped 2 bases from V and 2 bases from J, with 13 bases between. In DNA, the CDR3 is TGCAGCGTTGAAAAGCCAGGGGAAACCTACGAGCAGTACTTC. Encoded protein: CSVEKPGETYEQYF.

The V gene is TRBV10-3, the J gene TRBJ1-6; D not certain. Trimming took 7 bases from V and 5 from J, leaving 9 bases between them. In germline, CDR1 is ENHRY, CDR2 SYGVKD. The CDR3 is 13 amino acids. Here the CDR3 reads CAITPADNSPLHF. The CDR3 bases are TGTGCCATCACCCCAGCGGATAATTCACCCCTCCACTTT.

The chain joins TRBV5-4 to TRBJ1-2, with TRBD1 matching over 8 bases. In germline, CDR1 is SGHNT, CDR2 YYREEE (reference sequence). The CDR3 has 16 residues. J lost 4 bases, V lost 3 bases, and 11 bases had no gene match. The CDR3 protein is CASSSPRTGKGYGYTF. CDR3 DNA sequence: TGTGCCAGCAGCTCACCCCGGACAGGGAAGGGCTATGGCTACACCTTC.

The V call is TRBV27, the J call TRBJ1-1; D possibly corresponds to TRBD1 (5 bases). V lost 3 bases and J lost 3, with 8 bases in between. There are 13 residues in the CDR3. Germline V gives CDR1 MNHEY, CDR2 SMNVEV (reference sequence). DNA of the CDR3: TGTGCCAGCAGTTTGGGAGGGGACACTGAAGCTTTCTTT. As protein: CASSLGGDTEAFF.

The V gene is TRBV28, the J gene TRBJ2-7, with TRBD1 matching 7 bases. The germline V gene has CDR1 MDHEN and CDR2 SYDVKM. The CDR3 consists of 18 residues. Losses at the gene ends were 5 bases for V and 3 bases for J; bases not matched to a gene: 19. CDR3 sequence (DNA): TGTGCCAGCAGTACAACCGTCTTAGCCGGGACAGTAAACTACGAGCAGTACTTC. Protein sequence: CASSTTVLAGTVNYEQYF.

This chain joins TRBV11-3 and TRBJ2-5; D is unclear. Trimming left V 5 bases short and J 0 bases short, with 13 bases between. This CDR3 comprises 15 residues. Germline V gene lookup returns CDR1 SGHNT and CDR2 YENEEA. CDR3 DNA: TGTGCCAGCAGCCCTCGAAACCACAACCAAGAGACCCAGTACTTC. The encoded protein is CASSPRNHNQETQYF.

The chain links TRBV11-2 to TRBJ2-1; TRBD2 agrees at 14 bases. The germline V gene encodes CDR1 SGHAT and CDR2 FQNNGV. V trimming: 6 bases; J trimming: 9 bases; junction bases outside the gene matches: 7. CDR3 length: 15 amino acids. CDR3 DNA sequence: TGTGCCAGCAGGCAGGGACTAGCGGGGGAAGGTGAGCAGTTCTTC. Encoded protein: CASRQGLAGEGEQFF.

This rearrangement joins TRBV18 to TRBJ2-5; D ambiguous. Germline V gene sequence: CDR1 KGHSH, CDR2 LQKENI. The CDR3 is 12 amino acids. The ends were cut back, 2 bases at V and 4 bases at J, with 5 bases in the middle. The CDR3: CASSPIRETQYF. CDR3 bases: TGTGCCAGCTCACCAATCAGAGAGACCCAGTACTTC.

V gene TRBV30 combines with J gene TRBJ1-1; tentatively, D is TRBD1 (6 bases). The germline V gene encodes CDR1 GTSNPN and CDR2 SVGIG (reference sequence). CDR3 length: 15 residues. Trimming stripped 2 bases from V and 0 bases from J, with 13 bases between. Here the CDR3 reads CAWSSGSGVNTEAFF. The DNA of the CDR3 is TGTGCCTGGAGTTCTGGGTCAGGGGTGAACACTGAAGCTTTCTTT.

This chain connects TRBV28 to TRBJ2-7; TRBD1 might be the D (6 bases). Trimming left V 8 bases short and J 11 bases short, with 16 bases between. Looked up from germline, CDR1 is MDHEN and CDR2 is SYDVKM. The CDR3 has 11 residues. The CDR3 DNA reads TGTGCCAGCTGCTCGGACAGCCCGGAGTACTTC. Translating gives CASCSDSPEYF. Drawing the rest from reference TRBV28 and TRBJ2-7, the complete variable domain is DVKVTQSSRYLVKRTGEKVFLECVQDMDHENMFWYRQDPGLGLRLIYFSYDVKMKEKGDIPEGYSVSREKKERFSLILESASTNQTSMYLCASCSDSPEYFGPGTRLTVT.

The CDR3 reads CASSQDREGTYEQYF. CDR3 in DNA: TGCGCCAGCAGCCAAGATAGGGAGGGAACCTACGAGCAGTACTTC. The chain has TRBV4-1 and TRBJ2-7, with 7 bases identical to TRBD2. Germline CDR1 MGHRA, CDR2 YSYEKL. The V and J ends lost 0 bases and 2 bases, in that order; junction bases with no gene match: 4. There are 15 residues in the CDR3.

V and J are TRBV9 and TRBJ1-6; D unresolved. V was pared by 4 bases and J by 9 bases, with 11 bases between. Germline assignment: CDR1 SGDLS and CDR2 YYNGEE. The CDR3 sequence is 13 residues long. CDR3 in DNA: TGTGCCAGCAGCACGGGTCCCGTTTCACCCCTCCACTTT. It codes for CASSTGPVSPLHF.

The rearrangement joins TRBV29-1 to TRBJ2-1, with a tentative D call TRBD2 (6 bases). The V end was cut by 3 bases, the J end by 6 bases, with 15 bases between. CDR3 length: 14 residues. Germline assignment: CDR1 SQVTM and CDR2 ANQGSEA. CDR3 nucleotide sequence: TGCAGCGTTGACTTTTCCCGGGGGTTCAATGAGCAGTTCTTC. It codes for CSVDFSRGFNEQFF.

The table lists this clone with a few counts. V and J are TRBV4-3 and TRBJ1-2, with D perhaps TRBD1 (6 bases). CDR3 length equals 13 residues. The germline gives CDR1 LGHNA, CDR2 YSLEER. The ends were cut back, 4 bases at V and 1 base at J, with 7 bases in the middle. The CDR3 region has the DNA TGCGCCAGCAGCCGGGACAATAACTATGGCTACACCTTC. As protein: CASSRDNNYGYTF.

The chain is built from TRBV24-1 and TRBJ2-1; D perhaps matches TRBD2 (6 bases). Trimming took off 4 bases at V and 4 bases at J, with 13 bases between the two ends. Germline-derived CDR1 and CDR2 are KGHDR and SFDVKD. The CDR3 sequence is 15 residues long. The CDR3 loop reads CATSEGWGEYNEQFF. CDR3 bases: TGTGCCACCAGTGAGGGCTGGGGGGAGTACAATGAGCAGTTCTTC.

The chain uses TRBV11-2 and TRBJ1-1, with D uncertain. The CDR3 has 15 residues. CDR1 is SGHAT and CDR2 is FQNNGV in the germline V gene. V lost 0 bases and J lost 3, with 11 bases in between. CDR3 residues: CASSLDISADTEAFF. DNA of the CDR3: TGTGCCAGCAGCTTAGATATATCGGCGGACACTGAAGCTTTCTTT.

Here the CDR3 DNA reads TGTGCCAGCAGATCGACTAGCGGGGTTTTCTACGAGCAGTACTTC. This encodes CASRSTSGVFYEQYF. The V and J genes are TRBV27 and TRBJ2-7; 11 bases map to TRBD2. The CDR3 loop spans 15 amino acids. Germline assignment: CDR1 MNHEY and CDR2 SMNVEV (reference sequence). V was pared by 6 bases and J by 3 bases, with 7 bases of the junction left unmatched.

The CDR3 spells CASIFSSAGANVLTF. CDR3 nucleotide sequence: TGTGCCAGCATTTTTAGCTCTGCTGGGGCCAACGTCCTGACTTTC. V gene TRBV2 combines with J gene TRBJ2-6; unclear D gene. Germline V lookup: CDR1 SNHLY, CDR2 FYNNEI. V lost 7 bases and J 2 bases, leaving 12 bases between the germline ends. This CDR3 spans 15 amino acids.

CDR3 nucleotides: TGTGCCTGGAAAATACAGGGGGCCGATACGCAGTATTTT. It encodes CAWKIQGADTQYF. The chain couples TRBV30 to TRBJ2-3, with 9 nucleotides matching TRBD1. Germline CDR1 is GTSNPN and CDR2 is SVGIG (reference sequence). This CDR3 region has 13 residues. The V gene end was trimmed by 4 bases and the J gene end by 6 bases; junction bases not matched to a gene: 5.

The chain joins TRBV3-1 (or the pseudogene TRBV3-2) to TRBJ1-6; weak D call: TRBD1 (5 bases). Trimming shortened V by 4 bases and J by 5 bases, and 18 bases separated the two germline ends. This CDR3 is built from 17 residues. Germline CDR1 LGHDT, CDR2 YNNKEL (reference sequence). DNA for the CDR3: TGTGCCAGCAGCCGGAGGAGGGGAGGGGATGATAATTCACCCCTCCACTTT. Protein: CASSRRRGGDDNSPLHF.

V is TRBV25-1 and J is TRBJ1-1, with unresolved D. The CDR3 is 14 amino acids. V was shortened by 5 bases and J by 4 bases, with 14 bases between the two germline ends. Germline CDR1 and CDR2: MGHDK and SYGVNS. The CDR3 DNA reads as TGTGCCAGCAGTCAGACGGGGTTGACCACTGAAGCTTTCTTT. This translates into CASSQTGLTTEAFF.

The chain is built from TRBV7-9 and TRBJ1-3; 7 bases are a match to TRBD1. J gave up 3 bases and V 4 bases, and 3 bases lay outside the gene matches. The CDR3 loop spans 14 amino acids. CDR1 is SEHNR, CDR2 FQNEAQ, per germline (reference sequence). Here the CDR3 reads CASSSTGDGNTIYF. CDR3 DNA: TGTGCCAGCAGCTCAACAGGGGATGGAAACACCATATATTTT.

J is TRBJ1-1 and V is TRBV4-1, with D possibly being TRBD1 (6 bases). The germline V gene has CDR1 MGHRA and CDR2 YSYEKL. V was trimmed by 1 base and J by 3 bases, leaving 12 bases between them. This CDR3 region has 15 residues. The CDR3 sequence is CASSQGQGIYTEAFF. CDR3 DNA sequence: TGCGCCAGCAGCCAAGGCCAGGGGATTTACACTGAAGCTTTCTTT.

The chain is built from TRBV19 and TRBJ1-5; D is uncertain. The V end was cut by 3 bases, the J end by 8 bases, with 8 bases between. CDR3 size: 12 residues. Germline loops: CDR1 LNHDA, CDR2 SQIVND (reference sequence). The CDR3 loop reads CASSIRIEPQHF. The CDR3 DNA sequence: TGTGCCAGTAGTATTAGAATAGAGCCCCAGCATTTT.

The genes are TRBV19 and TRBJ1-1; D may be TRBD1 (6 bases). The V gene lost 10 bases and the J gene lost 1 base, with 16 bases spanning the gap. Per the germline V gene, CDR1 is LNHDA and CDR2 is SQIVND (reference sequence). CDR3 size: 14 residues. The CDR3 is CATSPGGRNTEAFF. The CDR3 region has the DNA TGTGCCACCTCCCCGGGGGGCAGGAACACTGAAGCTTTCTTT.

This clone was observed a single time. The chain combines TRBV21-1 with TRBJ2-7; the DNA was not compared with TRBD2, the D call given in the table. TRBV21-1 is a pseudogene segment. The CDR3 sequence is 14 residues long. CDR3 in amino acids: CASGPGESSYEQYF. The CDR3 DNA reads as TGTGCCAGCGGCCCCGGGGAGTCCTCCTACGAGCAGTACTTC.

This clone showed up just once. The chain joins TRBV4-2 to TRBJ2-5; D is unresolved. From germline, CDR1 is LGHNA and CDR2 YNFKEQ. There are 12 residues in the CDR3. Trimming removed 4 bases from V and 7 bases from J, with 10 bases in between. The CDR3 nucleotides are TGTGCCAGCAGCCCACTGGTTTTGACCCAGTACTTC. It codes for CASSPLVLTQYF.